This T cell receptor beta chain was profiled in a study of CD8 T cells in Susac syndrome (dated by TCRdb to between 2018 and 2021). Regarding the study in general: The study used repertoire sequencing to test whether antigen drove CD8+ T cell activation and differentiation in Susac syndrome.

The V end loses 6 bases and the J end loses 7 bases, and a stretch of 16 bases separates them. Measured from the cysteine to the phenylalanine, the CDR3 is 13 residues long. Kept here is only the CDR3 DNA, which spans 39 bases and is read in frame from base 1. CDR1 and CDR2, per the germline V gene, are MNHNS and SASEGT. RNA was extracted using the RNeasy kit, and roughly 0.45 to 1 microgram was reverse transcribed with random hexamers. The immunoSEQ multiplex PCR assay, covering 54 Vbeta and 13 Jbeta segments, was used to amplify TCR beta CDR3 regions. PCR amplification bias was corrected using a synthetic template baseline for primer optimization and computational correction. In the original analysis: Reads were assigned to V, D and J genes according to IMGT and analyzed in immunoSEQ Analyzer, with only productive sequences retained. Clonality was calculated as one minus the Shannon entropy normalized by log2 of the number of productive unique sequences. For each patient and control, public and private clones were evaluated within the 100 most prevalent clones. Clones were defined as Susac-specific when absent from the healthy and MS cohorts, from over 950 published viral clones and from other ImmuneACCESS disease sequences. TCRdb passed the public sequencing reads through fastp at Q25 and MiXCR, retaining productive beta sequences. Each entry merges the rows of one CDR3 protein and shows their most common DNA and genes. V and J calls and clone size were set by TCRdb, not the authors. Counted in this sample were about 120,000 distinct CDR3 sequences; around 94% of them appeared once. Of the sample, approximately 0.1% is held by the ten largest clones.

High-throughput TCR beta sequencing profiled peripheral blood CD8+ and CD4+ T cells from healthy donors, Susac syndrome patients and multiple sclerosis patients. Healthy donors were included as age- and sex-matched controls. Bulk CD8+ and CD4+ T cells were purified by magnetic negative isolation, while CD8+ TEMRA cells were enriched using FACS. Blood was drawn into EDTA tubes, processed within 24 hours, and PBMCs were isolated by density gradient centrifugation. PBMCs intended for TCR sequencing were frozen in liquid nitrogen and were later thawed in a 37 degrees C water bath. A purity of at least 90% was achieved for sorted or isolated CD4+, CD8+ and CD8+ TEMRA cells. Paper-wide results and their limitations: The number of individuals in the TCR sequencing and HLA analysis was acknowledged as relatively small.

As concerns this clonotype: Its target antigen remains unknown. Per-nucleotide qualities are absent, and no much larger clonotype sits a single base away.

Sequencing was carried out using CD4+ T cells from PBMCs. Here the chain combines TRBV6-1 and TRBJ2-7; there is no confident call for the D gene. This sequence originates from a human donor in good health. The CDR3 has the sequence CASRPTEPGEQYF. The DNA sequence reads TGTGCCAGCAGACCAACTGAGCCCGGAGAGCAGTACTTC.